Listed here is a single T cell receptor (beta chain). What it recognizes is unknown. This specimen belongs to a study of molecular identifiers for immune sequencing clone quantification. Via MiXCR, TCRdb re-called the PCR reads, giving one row per CDR3 protein. Of some 97,000 distinct CDR3 sequences in the sample, roughly a third were seen once. Points from the study as a whole: Under 1% of molecules in naive cells, but over 97% of effector molecules, belonged to clones above 20 RNA copies.

The sample comprised naive CD8+ T cells from blood, with Jurkat cell RNA spiked in. Subset reported: FACS-sorted CD8+CD4-CCR7+CD45RA+ naive T cells. This receptor was taken from a human donor in good health. Some libraries in this study had Jurkat cell RNA spiked in.

CDR3 sequence (DNA): TGTGCCAGCAGTTCCATGGGAATACCCTACGAGCAGTACTTC. As protein: CASSSMGIPYEQYF. The V call is TRBV28, the J call TRBJ2-7; no clear D. The germline gives CDR1 MDHEN, CDR2 SYDVKM. The V end was cut by 4 bases, the J end by 2 bases, with 12 bases between. The CDR3 has 14 residues.